The 30 T cell receptor beta chains below come from one sample, sequenced in a study of blood T cell repertoires in COVID-19. Assay: immunoSEQ multiplex PCR; the TCRdb copy retains only in-frame clones and omits some. The table has around 280,000 clones, around 91% seen once. Sequencing was performed on PBMCs or T cells enriched from blood (not recorded which). These receptors were collected from a woman between 18 and 30 years old with acute COVID-19.

V gene TRBV5-4 combines with J gene TRBJ2-7, with a weak D call TRBD2 (5 bases). The germline V and J ends were trimmed by 4 bases and 2 bases, with 13 bases remaining between them. The CDR3 runs to 14 residues. Germline-derived CDR1 and CDR2 are SGHNT and YYREEE (reference sequence). The CDR3 sequence: CASSRYGITYEQYF. For the CDR3, the DNA is TGTGCCAGCAGCCGCTACGGGATAACCTACGAGCAGTACTTC.

To note about this clone: Other nucleotide sequences from this sample produce the same CDR3. This sequence joins TRBV5-1 and TRBJ1-6, with 8 bases identical to TRBD1. CDR3 length equals 14 residues. V gave up 1 base and J gave up 7 bases; unmatched junction bases: 1. Germline loops: CDR1 SGHRS, CDR2 YFSETQ. The CDR3 nucleotides are TGCGCCAGCAGCTTGACAGGGGGGAATTCACCCCTCCACTTT. As protein: CASSLTGGNSPLHF.

The chain recombines TRBV2 with TRBJ1-1, with 9 bases matching TRBD1. The CDR3 totals 15 residues. V lost 5 bases to trimming and J lost 3 bases; unmatched junction nucleotides: 7. The germline gives CDR1 SNHLY, CDR2 FYNNEI. CDR3 sequence: CASSRGQGWDTEAFF. CDR3 in DNA: TGTGCCAGCAGTCGAGGACAGGGGTGGGACACTGAAGCTTTCTTT.

The J gene is TRBJ2-7, the V gene TRBV12-3 or TRBV12-4; 7 bases align to TRBD2. V was pared by 8 bases and J by 3 bases, with 4 bases of the junction left unmatched. The CDR3 extends over 12 amino acids. The CDR3: CASGRAYYEQYF. CDR3 DNA: TGTGCCAGCGGGAGGGCCTACTACGAGCAGTACTTC.

V and J are TRBV18 and TRBJ1-1; unclear D gene. Germline-derived CDR1 and CDR2 are KGHSH and LQKENI. V dropped 3 bases and J dropped 1 base, with 15 bases sitting between them. This CDR3 region has 16 residues. The CDR3 sequence is CASSPLSIRGNTEAFF. In DNA form, the CDR3 reads TGTGCCAGCTCACCGCTCAGTATTCGGGGGAACACTGAAGCTTTCTTT.

The chain joins TRBV27 to TRBJ1-1; D remains unclear. This CDR3 region has 15 residues. The V end lost 3 bases, the J end lost 3 bases, and 14 bases lay between the germline ends. Germline V gives CDR1 MNHEY, CDR2 SMNVEV (reference sequence). CDR3 nucleotide sequence: TGTGCCAGCAGTTTCTCCCCCGGTCGGGACACTGAAGCTTTCTTT. This encodes CASSFSPGRDTEAFF.

The V and J genes are TRBV19 and TRBJ1-1; no firm D call. With 4 bases removed from V and 6 bases from J, the gap between germline ends came to 12 bases. The CDR3 contains 13 residues. The germline V gene has CDR1 LNHDA and CDR2 SQIVND (reference sequence). Here the CDR3 DNA reads TGTGCCAGTAGTAGTGCCGGGGTTTCTGAAGCTTTCTTT. Translating it yields CASSSAGVSEAFF.

This clone was counted between two and nine times. This chain connects TRBV2 to TRBJ2-2; tentatively, D is TRBD1 (5 bases). The CDR3 is made up of 14 amino acids. The germline V gene has CDR1 SNHLY and CDR2 FYNNEI. Trimming took 4 bases from V and 5 from J, leaving 11 bases between them. The CDR3 reads CASSVQGWTGELFF. In DNA, the CDR3 is TGTGCCAGCAGTGTGCAGGGATGGACCGGGGAGCTGTTTTTT.

The chain couples TRBV3-1 (or the pseudogene TRBV3-2) to TRBJ2-2; TRBD2 aligns across 11 bases. Germline assignment: CDR1 LGHDT and CDR2 YNNKEL (reference sequence). After removal of 3 bases from V and 8 bases from J, the junction contained 14 bases not matched to a gene. CDR3 size: 18 residues. DNA for the CDR3: TGTGCCAGCAGCCAGTATAATGGGGGGACTAGCGGAAGAGGGGAGCTGTTTTTT. It translates to CASSQYNGGTSGRGELFF.

The rearrangement links TRBV12-3 or TRBV12-4 to TRBJ2-7, with D possibly matching TRBD1 (5 bases). Trimming took 6 bases from V and 1 from J, leaving 10 bases between them. The CDR3 is made up of 13 amino acids. CDR3 sequence: CASSVTASYEQYF. The CDR3, as DNA: TGTGCCAGCAGCGTGACAGCTTCCTACGAGCAGTACTTC.

The chain has TRBV7-9 and TRBJ1-6; D gene uncertain. CDR1 is SEHNR, CDR2 FQNEAQ, per germline (reference sequence). The CDR3 loop spans 14 amino acids. Deletions cut 1 base from V and 5 bases from J, with 6 bases between. CDR3 protein: CASSLEQHNSPLHF. As DNA, the CDR3 is TGTGCCAGCAGCTTAGAACAGCATAATTCACCCCTCCACTTT.

The J gene is TRBJ2-7, the V gene TRBV29-1; 14 bases fit TRBD2. Trimming at V came to 3 bases and at J to 5 bases, leaving 9 bases not matched to a gene. Germline V gives CDR1 SQVTM, CDR2 ANQGSEA. The CDR3 has 16 residues. The CDR3 coding sequence is TGCAGCGTTGAGGGGACTAGCGGGGGTAGGGTCGACGAGCAGTACTTC. It translates to CSVEGTSGGRVDEQYF.

In this sample, this clone turned up once. V usage is TRBV2 and J usage is TRBJ1-1; maybe TRBD1 (6 bases). Germline CDR1 reads SNHLY; CDR2 reads FYNNEI. The CDR3 has 13 residues. The V end lost 5 bases, the J end lost 5 bases, and 12 bases lay between the germline ends. The CDR3 nucleotides read TGTGCCAGCAGTAAACAACAGGGTACTGAAGCTTTCTTT. Its translation: CASSKQQGTEAFF.

This rearrangement joins TRBV2 to TRBJ2-3; 11 nucleotides line up with TRBD2. Germline trimming cut 6 bases from V and 0 bases from J; bases unmatched to any gene: 11. The CDR3 is 18 amino acids. Germline lookup yields CDR1 SNHLY and CDR2 FYNNEI. CDR3 nucleotide sequence: TGTGCCAGCAGAAACCCTAGCGGGAGGTCTTTAAGCACAGATACGCAGTATTTT. Translated: CASRNPSGRSLSTDTQYF.

The chain joins TRBV27 to TRBJ2-7, with D possibly TRBD2 on 10 matching bases. Looked up from germline, CDR1 is MNHEY and CDR2 is SMNVEV (reference sequence). V lost 5 bases and J lost 4, with 33 bases in between. The CDR3 spans 20 residues. CDR3 amino acids: CASSPHIQGAWASGRYEQYF. In DNA form, the CDR3 reads TGTGCCAGCAGTCCTCACATACAGGGGGCATGGGCTAGCGGGAGATACGAGCAGTACTTC.

V is TRBV27 and J is TRBJ1-1; no reliable D call. The V and J ends lost 3 bases and 3 bases respectively, with 8 bases between them. CDR1 and CDR2 from the germline V gene are MNHEY and SMNVEV (reference sequence). CDR3 size: 13 residues. CDR3 sequence (DNA): TGTGCCAGCAGTTTTTTCGGGGACACTGAAGCTTTCTTT. Amino acids: CASSFFGDTEAFF.

The J gene is TRBJ1-1, the V gene TRBV4-1; D possibly corresponds to TRBD1 (6 bases). The CDR3 has 14 amino acids. Germline V CDR1 and CDR2: MGHRA, YSYEKL. V shed 3 bases and J shed 3 bases, with 11 bases lying between them. The CDR3 nucleotides read TGCGCCAGCAGCCAGAGACAGGTGGACACTGAAGCTTTCTTT. Protein sequence: CASSQRQVDTEAFF.

The rearrangement uses TRBV2 and TRBJ2-3; D ambiguous. The germline V gene encodes CDR1 SNHLY and CDR2 FYNNEI. The CDR3 has 13 residues. V lost 1 base and J lost 2, with 4 bases in between. In DNA form, the CDR3 reads TGTGCCAGCAGTGAAGAGCACACAGATACGCAGTATTTT. It is translated as CASSEEHTDTQYF.

This chain uses TRBV6-1 with TRBJ2-7; D not resolved. Germline V gene lookup returns CDR1 MNHNS and CDR2 SASEGT. The V gene lost 2 bases and the J gene lost 4 bases, with 9 bases spanning the gap. The CDR3 covers 13 residues. The CDR3 region is CASSEYSGYEQYF. CDR3 DNA: TGTGCCAGCAGTGAATACAGTGGTTACGAGCAGTACTTC.

The chain couples TRBV7-9 to TRBJ2-3, with 8 bases lining up with TRBD2. The germline gives CDR1 SEHNR, CDR2 FQNEAQ (reference sequence). J lost 3 bases, V lost 5 bases, and 19 bases had no gene match. The CDR3 length is 19 residues. CDR3 sequence reads: CASSLDRPPRERETDTQYF. Here the CDR3 DNA reads TGTGCCAGCAGCCTAGACAGGCCCCCCAGGGAGCGGGAGACAGATACGCAGTATTTT. Using reference TRBV7-9 and TRBJ2-3 for the parts outside the CDR3, the full variable domain is DTGVSQNPRHKITKRGQNVTFRCDPISEHNRLYWYRQTLGQGPEFLTYFQNEAQLEKSRLLSDRFSAERPKGSFSTLEIQRTEQGDSAMYLCASSLDRPPRERETDTQYFGPGTRLTVL.

The gene calls are TRBV6-5 and TRBJ2-7; the match to TRBD1 covers 8 bases. Per germline, CDR1 MNHEY and CDR2 SVGAGI. V gave up 2 bases and J gave up 4 bases; unmatched junction bases: 4. The length of the CDR3 is 14 residues. CDR3 bases: TGTGCCAGCAGTTACGGCGGGACAGGTTACGAGCAGTACTTC. Translating gives CASSYGGTGYEQYF.

The J gene is TRBJ1-1, the V gene TRBV2; D remains unclear. V dropped 4 bases and J dropped 2 bases, with 17 bases sitting between them. Germline CDR1 SNHLY, CDR2 FYNNEI. The length of the CDR3 is 16 residues. The CDR3 DNA follows: TGTGCCAGCAGTGCCCGGCGGGCGCGGGTTAACACTGAAGCTTTCTTT. It specifies CASSARRARVNTEAFF. Combining the CDR3 with reference TRBV2 and TRBJ1-1 gives the whole variable domain EPEVTQTPSHQVTQMGQEVILRCVPISNHLYFYWYRQILGQKVEFLVSFYNNEISEKSEIFDDQFSVERPDGSNFTLKIRSTKLEDSAMYFCASSARRARVNTEAFFGQGTRLTVV.

The chain links TRBV19 to TRBJ2-7; D possibly corresponds to TRBD2 (7 bases). Germline lookup yields CDR1 LNHDA and CDR2 SQIVND (reference sequence). CDR3 length: 13 residues. Trimming cost V 10 bases and J 3 bases, with 16 bases left between them. Here the CDR3 DNA reads TGTGCCACCGAAGGAGGGGGGGGCTACGAGCAGTACTTC. This sequence encodes CATEGGGGYEQYF.

This chain uses TRBV7-2 with TRBJ2-7, with D tentatively TRBD2 (6 bases). Germline assignment: CDR1 SGHTA and CDR2 FQGNSA. This CDR3 has 11 residues. V lost 8 bases to trimming and J lost 2 bases, with 7 bases between them. The CDR3 DNA reads as TGTGCCAGCGGAGGGGCCTACGAGCAGTACTTC. This translates into CASGGAYEQYF.

V usage is TRBV21-1 and J usage is TRBJ1-1; TRBD1 reflects the table's D call only, with no check against the DNA. TRBV21-1 counts as a pseudogene. This CDR3 has 18 amino acids. CDR3 sequence (DNA): TGTGCCAGCAGCGATACCCGGGACAGGGATCGCATGAACACTGAAGCTTTCTTT. It codes for CASSDTRDRDRMNTEAFF.

The gene calls are TRBV28 and TRBJ2-7, with D possibly being TRBD1 (5 bases). This CDR3 has 14 amino acids. The germline V gene has CDR1 MDHEN and CDR2 SYDVKM. Deletions cut 3 bases from V and 0 bases from J, with 9 bases between. CDR3 coding DNA: TGTGCCAGCAGTTTTACAGGCAGCTCCTACGAGCAGTACTTC. This encodes CASSFTGSSYEQYF.

The chain joins TRBV9 to TRBJ1-1; D unclear. The CDR3 is 13 amino acids. CDR1 and CDR2 from the germline V gene are SGDLS and YYNGEE. Trimming cost V 3 bases and J 0 bases, with 6 bases left between them. CDR3 protein: CASSANMNTEAFF. The CDR3 DNA sequence: TGTGCCAGCAGCGCAAACATGAACACTGAAGCTTTCTTT.

V gene TRBV7-8 combines with J gene TRBJ2-4; 10 positions match TRBD2. Trimming cost V 5 bases and J 0 bases; bases outside gene matches: 7. The CDR3 consists of 17 residues. CDR1 is SGHVS, CDR2 FQNEAQ, per germline. This chain's CDR3 is CASSPGLAERAKNIQYF. CDR3 coding DNA: TGTGCCAGCAGCCCTGGACTAGCGGAGAGAGCCAAAAACATTCAGTACTTC.

V usage is TRBV28 and J usage is TRBJ2-7; no clear D. Per the germline V gene, CDR1 is MDHEN and CDR2 is SYDVKM. V lost 5 bases and J lost 1, with 6 bases in between. CDR3 length equals 12 residues. The DNA for the CDR3 is TGTGCCAGCAGTACCACTTCCTACGAGCAGTACTTC. Its translation: CASSTTSYEQYF.

The gene calls are TRBV29-1 and TRBJ1-1; D gene ambiguous. The CDR3 is made up of 14 amino acids. Germline V gives CDR1 SQVTM, CDR2 ANQGSEA. The ends were cut back, 1 base at V and 6 bases at J, with 15 bases in the middle. CDR3 amino acids: CSVEGRGRGSEAFF. DNA of the CDR3: TGCAGCGTTGAAGGACGCGGGCGAGGGTCTGAAGCTTTCTTT.